The following is a T cell receptor (beta chain) sequence with its context. Its target is unknown. At sampling all donors were nominally healthy, likely with unrecorded immune exposures. In the PCR, 60 Vbeta and 13 Jbeta primers were used. Assay: immunoSEQ multiplex PCR; the TCRdb copy retains only in-frame clones and omits some. In the table there are 100,000 to 150,000 clones, around 86% of which are singletons. This sample was included in a study of cytomegalovirus exposure and HLA in healthy donors. Study observations and caveats: Earlier findings revealed that most TCR beta V segments proved productive either about 90% or about 30% of the time. On later analysis, the bulk of CMV-associated TCR beta chains appeared to be HLA-restricted. Reportedly, diagnosis of cytomegalovirus status by the classifier showed high specificity and sensitivity.

Germline CDR1 reads SNHLY; CDR2 reads FYNNEI. The trim removed 8 bases at V and 5 bases at J, leaving 11 bases unmatched. The CDR3 totals 15 residues. The origin of this receptor is a woman between 35 and 50 years old in good health and CMV-seronegative. The specimen was PBMCs. The V gene is TRBV2, the J gene TRBJ2-1; TRBD2 agrees at 8 bases. DNA for the CDR3: TGTGCCAGCCCGACCCACCCGGGGGGGAACAATGAGCAGTTCTTC. It is translated as CASPTHPGGNNEQFF.